These T cell receptor beta chains were read from a single sample in a study of blood T cell repertoires in COVID-19. Clones were sequenced by immunoSEQ multiplex PCR, and TCRdb holds only the in-frame ones, with some missing. The sample holds fewer than 35,000 clones; roughly nine tenths are singletons and the top ten take approximately 9.8%. Material: peripheral blood. Every receptor here comes from a human donor with active COVID-19. The donor label of this sample is uncertain. The CDR3 runs from the conserved cysteine through the conserved F or W. The D gene is left open where the match is weak. Clone size is given for some rows only: seen once, a few or many times, or a class if the clone is expanded.

J: TRBJ2-7; V: TRBV9; D: TRBD1; size: .; DNA: TGTGCCAGCAGCGTATACCCTCCGGGACAGGGCAGGTACGAGCAGTACTTC; CDR3: CASSVYPPGQGRYEQYF
J: TRBJ2-7; V: TRBV24-1; D: .; size: .; DNA: TGTGCCACCAGTGATAACCAGGGTGGTTCCTCCTACGAGCAGTACTTC; CDR3: CATSDNQGGSSYEQYF
J: TRBJ2-7; V: TRBV10-1; D: TRBD1; size: once; DNA: TGCGCCAGCAAAACCGGGACAGGGGCCTACGAGCAGTACTTC; CDR3: CASKTGTGAYEQYF
J: TRBJ2-5; V: TRBV9; D: TRBD2; size: .; DNA: TGTGCCAGCAGCTTCACTAGCGGGGCTCTCCAGCACCAAGAGACCCAGTACTTC; CDR3: CASSFTSGALQHQETQYF
J: TRBJ2-6; V: TRBV29-1; D: .; size: once; DNA: TGCAGCGTTGGAGGACCGGGGTCAGCCCTCTCTGGGGCCAACGTCCTGACTTTC; CDR3: CSVGGPGSALSGANVLTF
J: TRBJ1-1; V: TRBV7-2; D: .; size: .; DNA: TGTGCCAGCAGCTTAGGGTTCTTCGGGAACACTGAAGCTTTCTTT; CDR3: CASSLGFFGNTEAFF
J: TRBJ1-1; V: TRBV11-1; D: TRBD1; size: .; DNA: TGTGCCAGCAGCCTCACCGGGACAGCAAACACTGAAGCTTTCTTT; CDR3: CASSLTGTANTEAFF
J: TRBJ2-1; V: TRBV2; D: TRBD2; size: .; DNA: TGTGCCAGCACCTCTCCGCGGGAGGTCGCCTACAATGAGCAGTTCTTC; CDR3: CASTSPREVAYNEQFF
J: TRBJ1-6; V: TRBV2; D: TRBD1; size: .; DNA: TGTGCCAGCAGTGCACAGGGGCGACCTTTTGGTTCACCCCTCCACTTT; CDR3: CASSAQGRPFGSPLHF
J: TRBJ2-3; V: TRBV28; D: TRBD1; size: once; DNA: TGTGCCAGCAATACCCCAGACAGGGTTGCAGATACGCAGTATTTT; CDR3: CASNTPDRVADTQYF
J: TRBJ2-7; V: TRBV7-2; D: .; size: .; DNA: TGTGCCAGCAGCCTGTGGGCTAGCAGATCCTACGAGCAGTACTTC; CDR3: CASSLWASRSYEQYF
J: TRBJ1-3; V: TRBV10-3; D: .; size: .; DNA: TGTGCCATCAGTGTAGCCGGCCCCCGTAAAGGAAACACCATATATTTT; CDR3: CAISVAGPRKGNTIYF
J: TRBJ1-1; V: TRBV6-5; D: .; size: .; DNA: TGTGCCAGCAGAGACTTCAATCCTGAAGCTTTCTTT; CDR3: CASRDFNPEAFF
J: TRBJ1-1; V: TRBV5-1; D: .; size: .; DNA: TGCGCCAGCAGCTTACCAGGTTACACTGAAGCTTTCTTT; CDR3: CASSLPGYTEAFF
J: TRBJ2-7; V: TRBV6-5; D: TRBD1; size: .; DNA: TGTGCCAGCAGTACAGGGGGCCCCTACGAGCAGTACTTC; CDR3: CASSTGGPYEQYF
J: TRBJ1-2; V: TRBV27; D: TRBD1; size: .; DNA: TGTGCCAGCAGTCTACAGGGGGAAGGAGGCTATGGCTACACCTTC; CDR3: CASSLQGEGGYGYTF
J: TRBJ2-3; V: TRBV5-1; D: TRBD2; size: .; DNA: TGCGCCAGCAGCTTGGAGGTAGCGGGGGCCACAGATACGCAGTATTTT; CDR3: CASSLEVAGATDTQYF
J: TRBJ2-5; V: TRBV27; D: .; size: medium-sized; DNA: TGTGCCAGCAGTGAACGGGATCCCCGGCAAGAGACCCAGTACTTC; CDR3: CASSERDPRQETQYF
J: TRBJ2-6; V: TRBV11-2; D: TRBD1; size: .; DNA: TGTGCCAGCAGCTTAAACAGGGGCGCCGAAGGGGCTGGGGCCAACGTCCTGACTTTC; CDR3: CASSLNRGAEGAGANVLTF
J: TRBJ2-3; V: TRBV7-9; D: TRBD2; size: once; DNA: TGTGCCAGCAGCCTCCGACTAGCAGATAGCACAGATACGCAGTATTTT; CDR3: CASSLRLADSTDTQYF
J: TRBJ2-1; V: TRBV3-1/TRBV3-2; D: .; size: .; DNA: TGTGCCAGCAGCCAAGATCCTTACAGGCACTCCTACAATGAGCAGTTCTTC; CDR3: CASSQDPYRHSYNEQFF
J: TRBJ1-6; V: TRBV9; D: .; size: few; DNA: TGTGCCAGCAGCGTAGAGGGGGTGGGTTCACCCCTCCACTTT; CDR3: CASSVEGVGSPLHF
J: TRBJ2-5; V: TRBV5-1; D: TRBD2; size: .; DNA: TGCGCCAGCAGCTTAATAGCGGGGGGCCAAGAGACCCAGTACTTC; CDR3: CASSLIAGGQETQYF
J: TRBJ2-5; V: TRBV24-1; D: .; size: .; DNA: TGTGCCACCAGTGACAGGGGGAACAGGGACTACCAAGAGACCCAGTACTTC; CDR3: CATSDRGNRDYQETQYF
J: TRBJ1-3; V: TRBV6-2/TRBV6-3; D: .; size: .; DNA: TGTGCCAGCAGTCGGGACACGGGCTCTGGAAACACCATATATTTT; CDR3: CASSRDTGSGNTIYF
J: TRBJ2-7; V: TRBV27; D: .; size: .; DNA: TGTGCCAGCAGTTTATCGTTCGGGGTGGTCTACGAGCAGTACTTC; CDR3: CASSLSFGVVYEQYF
J: TRBJ2-7; V: TRBV19; D: TRBD1; size: .; DNA: TGTGCCAGTACCCCCCAGGGGGCCGATTCCTACGAGCAGTACTTC; CDR3: CASTPQGADSYEQYF
J: TRBJ2-7; V: TRBV12-3/TRBV12-4; D: .; size: .; DNA: TGTGCCAGCAGTCGATGGGCCGAGCAGTACTTC; CDR3: CASSRWAEQYF
J: TRBJ2-2; V: TRBV5-4; D: .; size: .; DNA: TGTGCCAGCAGCTTGGTCCTAAAATCCGGGTGGAACACCGGGGAGCTGTTTTTT; CDR3: CASSLVLKSGWNTGELFF
J: TRBJ1-2; V: TRBV9; D: TRBD1; size: .; DNA: TGTGCCAGCAGCCCCCGCCTTCAGGGGGAACGAGGCTACACCTTC; CDR3: CASSPRLQGERGYTF
J: TRBJ2-2; V: TRBV19; D: TRBD2; size: .; DNA: TGTGCCAGTAGTATAGAGGCTAGCGGGAGGGCCAACACCGGGGAGCTGTTTTTT; CDR3: CASSIEASGRANTGELFF
J: TRBJ1-2; V: TRBV7-2; D: TRBD1; size: .; DNA: TGTGCCAGCAGCCCGGGAGGGGGCAGCTATGGCTACACCTTC; CDR3: CASSPGGGSYGYTF
J: TRBJ2-2; V: TRBV28; D: TRBD1; size: .; DNA: TGTGCCAGCTGGAAGGGGGCAAGAAACACCGGGGAGCTGTTTTTT; CDR3: CASWKGARNTGELFF
J: TRBJ2-7; V: TRBV27; D: TRBD1; size: .; DNA: TGTGCCAGCAGTTCCCCTTCACAGGGGAGCCGCTACGAGCAGTACTTC; CDR3: CASSSPSQGSRYEQYF
J: TRBJ2-1; V: TRBV11-2; D: .; size: .; DNA: TGTGCCAGCAGCTTAGTTTTCTATGAGCAGTTCTTC; CDR3: CASSLVFYEQFF
J: TRBJ2-3; V: TRBV25-1; D: TRBD1; size: .; DNA: TGTGCCAGCAGTCCTTCCCGACAGGGCAGCACAGATACGCAGTATTTT; CDR3: CASSPSRQGSTDTQYF
J: TRBJ2-2; V: TRBV24-1; D: TRBD1; size: .; DNA: TGTGCCACCAGTGATGGGACAGGGGGCTCCGGGGAGCTGTTTTTT; CDR3: CATSDGTGGSGELFF
J: TRBJ1-2; V: TRBV5-6; D: .; size: once; DNA: TGTGCCAGCAGCGAGACAGTAAACTATGGCTACACCTTC; CDR3: CASSETVNYGYTF
J: TRBJ2-5; V: TRBV13; D: TRBD2; size: .; DNA: TGTGCCAGCAGCTTAGTTAGCGGGACTGAGACCCAGTACTTC; CDR3: CASSLVSGTETQYF
J: TRBJ2-1; V: TRBV18; D: TRBD1; size: .; DNA: TGTGCCAGCTCACCACCGGCAGGGGGCGTACGAGAGCAGTTCTTC; CDR3: CASSPPAGGVREQFF
J: TRBJ1-2; V: TRBV18; D: TRBD1; size: .; DNA: TGTGCCAGCTCACCACTTTCATTGGGACAGCGACTCTATGGCTACACCTTC; CDR3: CASSPLSLGQRLYGYTF
J: TRBJ2-6; V: TRBV9; D: .; size: .; DNA: TGTGCCAGCAGCCCCCAGGCGGGCAGAGCAGCTGGGGCCAACGTCCTGACTTTC; CDR3: CASSPQAGRAAGANVLTF
J: TRBJ2-3; V: TRBV27; D: TRBD2; size: .; DNA: TGTGCCAGCAGTTTAGGGCGGGGGGGCGGTACGCAGTATTTT; CDR3: CASSLGRGGGTQYF
J: TRBJ2-5; V: TRBV6-1; D: .; size: .; DNA: TGTGCCAGCAGTGAAATGAGGGGGTCACAAGAGACCCAGTACTTC; CDR3: CASSEMRGSQETQYF
J: TRBJ1-5; V: TRBV9; D: .; size: .; DNA: TGTGCCAGCAGCGGAGGACAGATATATCAGCCCCAGCATTTT; CDR3: CASSGGQIYQPQHF
J: TRBJ2-7; V: TRBV5-6; D: TRBD1; size: few; DNA: TGTGCCAGCAGCTTTGGGACAGGGCTCTACGAGCAGTACTTC; CDR3: CASSFGTGLYEQYF
J: TRBJ2-2; V: TRBV5-1; D: .; size: .; DNA: TGCGCCAGCAGCTTGGCGGGACAGAACACCGGGGAGCTGTTTTTT; CDR3: CASSLAGQNTGELFF
J: TRBJ2-3; V: TRBV29-1; D: TRBD2; size: .; DNA: TGCAGCGTGGGAGCGGGGGGCATCACAGATACGCAGTATTTT; CDR3: CSVGAGGITDTQYF